These 16 T cell receptor beta chains were all obtained from the same sample, sequenced in a study of blood T cell repertoires in COVID-19. Profiling relied on immunoSEQ multiplex PCR, and the TCRdb table lists in-frame clones only, not all of them. This sample has roughly 150,000 clones, with more than 85% found just once. The sequenced sample consisted of peripheral blood. These receptors all come from a woman aged 55 to 70 with COVID-19, enrolled during active disease.

The V and J genes are TRBV3-1 (or the pseudogene TRBV3-2) and TRBJ1-4; D perhaps matches TRBD1 (6 bases). The CDR3 totals 17 residues. Germline CDR1 reads LGHDT; CDR2 reads YNNKEL (reference sequence). Between the trimmed V and J ends, which lost 3 bases and 8 bases, there was a span of 22 bases. Written as DNA, the CDR3 is TGTGCCAGCAGCCAGATAAGAGCGGCAGGGGAGAGCGAAAAACTGTTTTTT. It translates to CASSQIRAAGESEKLFF.

V is TRBV19 and J is TRBJ2-5; TRBD1 might be the D (6 bases). Germline V CDR1 and CDR2: LNHDA, SQIVND (reference sequence). CDR3 size: 14 residues. The ends were cut back, 4 bases at V and 0 bases at J, with 9 bases in the middle. CDR3 in amino acids: CASSKTGDQETQYF. CDR3 bases: TGTGCCAGTAGTAAGACAGGAGACCAAGAGACCCAGTACTTC.

This clone was recorded once. The chain uses TRBV14 and TRBJ1-6, with D unclear. Germline V gene data show CDR1 as SGHDN and CDR2 as FVKESK. The V end was cut by 3 bases, the J end by 5 bases, with 11 bases between. This CDR3 is built from 15 residues. The CDR3 is CASSHGSPNNSPLHF. The CDR3 DNA reads as TGTGCCAGCAGCCACGGTTCGCCCAATAATTCACCCCTCCACTTT.

The table lists this clone with a count of one. The chain carries TRBV29-1 and TRBJ1-1, with a weak D call TRBD1 (6 bases). Germline V lookup: CDR1 SQVTM, CDR2 ANQGSEA. The CDR3 has 13 residues. V was pared by 7 bases and J by 0 bases, with 12 bases between. The CDR3 loop is CSGKDSMNTEAFF. The CDR3 nucleotides are TGCAGCGGGAAGGACAGTATGAACACTGAAGCTTTCTTT. Drawing the rest from reference TRBV29-1 and TRBJ1-1, the complete variable domain is SAVISQKPSRDICQRGTSLTIQCQVDSQVTMMFWYRQQPGQSLTLIATANQGSEATYESGFVIDKFPISRPNLTFSTLTVSNMSPEDSSIYLCSGKDSMNTEAFFGQGTRLTVV.

The V gene is TRBV18, the J gene TRBJ2-2, with 8 bases matching TRBD2. After removal of 1 base from V and 6 bases from J, the junction contained 13 bases not matched to a gene. This CDR3 is 18 amino acids long. The germline CDR1 and CDR2 sequences are KGHSH and LQKENI. The chain's CDR3 is CASSPLARTGGLAGELFF. The CDR3 coding sequence is TGTGCCAGCTCACCACTTGCTCGGACGGGGGGGCTCGCCGGGGAGCTGTTTTTT.

The chain is built from TRBV6-6 and TRBJ2-1, with no clear D. The V gene lost 2 bases and the J gene lost 7 bases, with 15 bases spanning the gap. Per the germline V gene, CDR1 is MNHNY and CDR2 is SVGAGI (reference sequence). The CDR3 runs to 15 residues. The CDR3 bases are TGTGCCAGCAGTTACGGCCGTCCAGATCTTAATGAGCAGTTCTTC. Translation: CASSYGRPDLNEQFF.

V and J are TRBV4-2 and TRBJ1-5; no firm D call. In germline, CDR1 is LGHNA, CDR2 YNFKEQ. V dropped 5 bases and J dropped 0 bases, with 11 bases sitting between them. The CDR3 spans 15 residues. For the CDR3, the DNA is TGTGCCAGCAGCTCGGAGGGCTATAGCAATCAGCCCCAGCATTTT. Its translation: CASSSEGYSNQPQHF.

The CDR3 DNA reads as TGTGCCAGCAGTGATTCGGACAGGGACCACGAGCAGTACTTC. This codes for CASSDSDRDHEQYF. The chain recombines TRBV2 with TRBJ2-7, with 8 bases identical to TRBD1. CDR1 is SNHLY, CDR2 FYNNEI, per germline. The V and J ends lost 3 bases and 5 bases, in that order; junction bases with no gene match: 6. The CDR3 covers 14 residues.

The chain uses TRBV5-6 and TRBJ2-3; D remains unclear. This CDR3 spans 14 amino acids. V was trimmed by 2 bases and J by 4 bases, leaving 11 bases between them. CDR1 is SGHDT and CDR2 is YYEEEE in the germline V gene. The chain's CDR3 is CASSFGRIADTQYF. The CDR3 DNA sequence: TGTGCCAGCAGCTTTGGTAGAATTGCAGATACGCAGTATTTT.

J is TRBJ2-3 and V is TRBV7-9; 9 bases fit TRBD2. Germline values: CDR1 SEHNR, CDR2 FQNEAQ (reference sequence). The CDR3 is 16 amino acids. Trimming removed 5 bases from V and 6 bases from J; junction bases left unmatched: 12. The CDR3 is CASSPLAGADSDTQYF. CDR3 bases: TGTGCCAGCAGCCCGTTAGCGGGGGCCGACTCGGATACGCAGTATTTT. The variable domain in full, with the rest retrieved from reference TRBV7-9 and TRBJ2-3, is DTGVSQNPRHKITKRGQNVTFRCDPISEHNRLYWYRQTLGQGPEFLTYFQNEAQLEKSRLLSDRFSAERPKGSFSTLEIQRTEQGDSAMYLCASSPLAGADSDTQYFGPGTRLTVL.

The chain uses TRBV5-1 and TRBJ2-3; D is unclear. The V gene's germline CDR1 is SGHRS and CDR2 YFSETQ. Trimming left V 5 bases short and J 6 bases short, with 7 bases between. This CDR3 comprises 11 residues. The CDR3 loop is CASRRSDTQYF. The DNA for the CDR3 is TGCGCCAGCAGGAGGTCGGATACGCAGTATTTT.

The chain carries TRBV3-1 (or the pseudogene TRBV3-2) and TRBJ1-4; D may be TRBD1 (5 bases). The V and J ends lost 1 base and 8 bases respectively, with 14 bases between them. The CDR3 covers 15 residues. CDR1 is LGHDT and CDR2 is YNNKEL in the germline V gene (reference sequence). The CDR3 DNA sequence: TGTGCCAGCAGCCAAGTCGTACCCCGGGGGGAAAAACTGTTTTTT. It is translated as CASSQVVPRGEKLFF.

The V call is TRBV19, the J call TRBJ1-2; no clear D. This CDR3 is 14 amino acids long. Deletions cut 5 bases from V and 2 bases from J, with 12 bases between. CDR1 is LNHDA, CDR2 SQIVND, per germline (reference sequence). The CDR3 DNA reads TGTGCCAGTAGTTCAGTGACGGGGAACTATGGCTACACCTTC. This translates into CASSSVTGNYGYTF. Supplemented by reference TRBV19 and TRBJ1-2, the full variable domain reads DGGITQSPKYLFRKEGQNVTLSCEQNLNHDAMYWYRQDPGQGLRLIYYSQIVNDFQKGDIAEGYSVSREKKESFPLTVTSAQKNPTAFYLCASSSVTGNYGYTFGSGTRLTVV.

The chain couples TRBV6-1 to TRBJ2-7; TRBD1 aligns across 10 bases. CDR3 length equals 16 residues. Germline CDR1 MNHNS, CDR2 SASEGT. V shed 2 bases and J 4 bases; nucleotides not matched to a gene: 8. CDR3 protein: CASSESFGTGEYEQYF. The CDR3 region has the DNA TGTGCCAGCAGTGAAAGTTTTGGGACAGGGGAATACGAGCAGTACTTC.

V gene TRBV7-2 combines with J gene TRBJ2-3; 14 bases are a match to TRBD2. V lost 1 base to trimming and J lost 6 bases; unmatched junction nucleotides: 6. Germline V CDR1 and CDR2: SGHTA, FQGNSA. The CDR3 has 17 residues. CDR3: CASSLEWTSGGLDTQYF. CDR3 nucleotides: TGTGCCAGCAGCTTAGAATGGACTAGCGGGGGGTTGGATACGCAGTATTTT.

This clone was observed a few times. The chain joins TRBV15 to TRBJ2-2; 8 bases match TRBD1. Germline V lookup: CDR1 LNHNV, CDR2 YYDKDF (reference sequence). J gave up 4 bases and V 5 bases, and 6 bases lay outside the gene matches. This CDR3 comprises 15 residues. CDR3 DNA sequence: TGTGCCACCAGCGGACGACAGGGGCTCACCGGGGAGCTGTTTTTT. Translating gives CATSGRQGLTGELFF.